The 24 T cell receptor beta chains below all came from one sample that was sequenced in a study of cytomegalovirus exposure and HLA in healthy donors. PCR used 60 Vbeta primers and 13 Jbeta primers. The data were produced by immunoSEQ multiplex PCR, yet TCRdb's version contains in-frame clones alone and is incomplete. Among fewer than 85,000 clones listed, approximately 80% were seen once. Material: PBMCs. The receptor source for this set is a man in his forties in good health and CMV-seronegative.

The chain has TRBV4-1 and TRBJ2-1; TRBD2 matches at 11 bases. J was trimmed by 10 bases and V by 0 bases; bases with no gene match: 8. The CDR3 spans 16 residues. Germline V CDR1 and CDR2: MGHRA, YSYEKL. DNA of the CDR3: TGCGCCAGCAGCCAAGAAAGACTAGCGGGGCCACCCGAGCAGTTCTTC. Amino acid sequence: CASSQERLAGPPEQFF.

This rearrangement joins TRBV19 to TRBJ2-2; D might be TRBD1 (6 bases). The ends were cut back, 0 bases at V and 6 bases at J, with 14 bases in the middle. Germline lookup yields CDR1 LNHDA and CDR2 SQIVND (reference sequence). The CDR3 extends over 16 amino acids. The CDR3 nucleotides read TGTGCCAGTAGTATAGAAGGGGAAGCAGGGGCCGGGGAGCTGTTTTTT. Protein product: CASSIEGEAGAGELFF.

This clone was recorded once. The chain is built from TRBV5-1 and TRBJ1-2, with TRBD1 matching 7 bases. The CDR3 consists of 15 residues. V was clipped by 0 bases and J by 4 bases; unmatched bases: 6. Germline V gene lookup returns CDR1 SGHRS and CDR2 YFSETQ. CDR3: CASSLADYRGYGYTF. DNA of the CDR3: TGCGCCAGCAGCTTGGCCGACTACAGGGGCTATGGCTACACCTTC.

This chain's CDR3 is CASSEQGDTGELFF. Written as DNA, the CDR3 is TGTGCCAGCAGTGAACAGGGGGACACCGGGGAGCTGTTTTTT. V gene TRBV6-4 combines with J gene TRBJ2-2; 8 nucleotides line up with TRBD1. In germline, CDR1 is MRHNA, CDR2 SNTAGT. The CDR3 is made up of 14 amino acids. J lost 3 bases, V lost 3 bases, and 0 bases had no gene match.

The chain's CDR3 is CASSQDTGQGSSTQYF. As DNA, the CDR3 is TGCGCCAGCAGCCAAGACACGGGACAGGGTAGTAGTACGCAGTATTTT. The chain is built from TRBV4-3 and TRBJ2-3; 9 nucleotides line up with TRBD1. The junction had 9 bases not matched to a gene; V was cut back by 0 bases and J by 8 bases. Germline CDR1 is LGHNA and CDR2 is YSLEER. The CDR3 extends over 16 amino acids.

The V gene is TRBV18, the J gene TRBJ2-7; a possible D gene is TRBD1 (7 bases). Germline CDR1 reads KGHSH; CDR2 reads LQKENI. V dropped 6 bases and J dropped 5 bases, with 17 bases sitting between them. The CDR3 covers 14 residues. CDR3 coding DNA: TGTGCCAGCTCCTCCCGACAGGGAGGCAACGAGCAGTACTTC. Translating it yields CASSSRQGGNEQYF.

The chain carries TRBV29-1 and TRBJ1-5; TRBD1 matches at 7 bases. V was pared by 7 bases and J by 7 bases, with 10 bases of the junction left unmatched. The germline V gene has CDR1 SQVTM and CDR2 ANQGSEA. The CDR3 has 13 residues. For the CDR3, the DNA is TGCAGCGGTGGGGACAGCTCAGGCCAGCCCCAGCATTTT. Translated, it gives CSGGDSSGQPQHF. Together with reference TRBV29-1 and TRBJ1-5, the CDR3 gives the full variable domain: SAVISQKPSRDICQRGTSLTIQCQVDSQVTMMFWYRQQPGQSLTLIATANQGSEATYESGFVIDKFPISRPNLTFSTLTVSNMSPEDSSIYLCSGGDSSGQPQHFGDGTRLSIL.

This clone was seen a few times. The chain has TRBV7-9 and TRBJ1-4; D is perhaps TRBD1 (6 bases). V was cut by 3 bases and J by 7 bases, with 18 bases left in between. The CDR3 has 16 residues. The germline CDR1 and CDR2 sequences are SEHNR and FQNEAQ (reference sequence). Here the CDR3 DNA reads TGTGCCAGCAGCTTCGCCTTGTGGGGGCGCGGTGAAAAACTGTTTTTT. Translation: CASSFALWGRGEKLFF.

The CDR3 sequence: CASSQDLGSETQYF. Written as DNA, the CDR3 is TGCGCCAGCAGCCAAGATCTGGGTAGCGAGACCCAGTACTTC. This sequence joins TRBV4-3 and TRBJ2-5, with D unclear. The CDR3 extends over 14 amino acids. Deletions cut 0 bases from V and 5 bases from J, with 10 bases between. In germline, CDR1 is LGHNA, CDR2 YSLEER.

The CDR3 DNA reads as TGTGCCAGCAGCTTAAGTAGGAGGGGGCGCGATGAAAAACTGTTTTTT. Amino acid sequence: CASSLSRRGRDEKLFF. The rearrangement joins TRBV13 to TRBJ1-4; 7 bases agree with TRBD1. Germline lookup yields CDR1 PRHDT and CDR2 FYEKMQ (reference sequence). The trim removed 2 bases at V and 6 bases at J, leaving 9 bases unmatched. The CDR3 covers 16 residues.

The rearrangement links TRBV11-2 to TRBJ2-1, with TRBD1 as a possible D gene (6 bases). Per germline, CDR1 SGHAT and CDR2 FQNNGV. The CDR3 length is 16 residues. V dropped 1 base and J dropped 7 bases, with 17 bases sitting between them. The CDR3 DNA sequence: TGTGCCAGCAGCTTAGTAGTCGGGACACCGTTAAATGAGCAGTTCTTC. This translates into CASSLVVGTPLNEQFF.

The chain uses TRBV14 and TRBJ1-1; 11 nucleotides line up with TRBD1. Germline-derived CDR1 and CDR2 are SGHDN and FVKESK. Trimming at V came to 4 bases and at J to 5 bases, leaving 6 bases not matched to a gene. CDR3 size: 15 residues. This chain's CDR3 is CASSPYGDRGTEAFF. CDR3 nucleotide sequence: TGTGCCAGCAGCCCCTACGGGGACAGGGGGACTGAAGCTTTCTTT.

The V call is TRBV5-1, the J call TRBJ1-1; D is perhaps TRBD1 (6 bases). The CDR3 has 15 residues. Germline V gives CDR1 SGHRS, CDR2 YFSETQ. Trimming left V 7 bases short and J 0 bases short, with 16 bases between. In DNA, the CDR3 is TGCGCCAGCCGTCCACAGGGAACACTGAACACTGAAGCTTTCTTT. Its translation: CASRPQGTLNTEAFF.

There are a few counts of this clone. In DNA, the CDR3 is TGCGCCAGCAGCCAAGGAGCAGCGTACTTAGCCAAAAACATTCAGTACTTC. The encoded protein is CASSQGAAYLAKNIQYF. The rearrangement links TRBV4-1 to TRBJ2-4; the D is unclear. With 1 base removed from V and 0 bases from J, the gap between germline ends came to 13 bases. Germline assignment: CDR1 MGHRA and CDR2 YSYEKL. The CDR3 runs to 17 residues.

The rearrangement uses TRBV5-1 and TRBJ2-2; D gene ambiguous. The CDR3 totals 16 residues. Germline CDR1 SGHRS, CDR2 YFSETQ. Between the trimmed V and J ends, which lost 0 bases and 0 bases, there was a span of 9 bases. CDR3 loop: CASSLVRVANTGELFF. CDR3 coding DNA: TGCGCCAGCAGCTTGGTTCGGGTCGCGAACACCGGGGAGCTGTTTTTT.

The V gene is TRBV18, the J gene TRBJ2-3, with 12 bases lining up with TRBD2. V trimming: 2 bases; J trimming: 3 bases; junction bases outside the gene matches: 0. The germline gives CDR1 KGHSH, CDR2 LQKENI. The CDR3 contains 15 residues. The CDR3 DNA sequence: TGTGCCAGCTCACCAGGACTAGCGGGGACAGATACGCAGTATTTT. Translated: CASSPGLAGTDTQYF.

The chain employs TRBV10-3 and TRBJ1-2; D may be TRBD1 (6 bases). The CDR3 loop spans 13 amino acids. Germline CDR1 and CDR2: ENHRY and SYGVKD. Trimming took 3 bases from V and 5 from J, leaving 10 bases between them. This CDR3 is CAISELGAYGYTF. DNA for the CDR3: TGTGCCATCAGTGAATTGGGGGCGTATGGCTACACCTTC.

This clone was counted between two and nine times. DNA for the CDR3: TGCAGCGTTGCGGCAGACATGAACACTGAAGCTTTCTTT. It yields the protein CSVAADMNTEAFF. The gene calls are TRBV29-1 and TRBJ1-1; D gene uncertain. CDR1 SQVTM and CDR2 ANQGSEA come from the germline V gene. The CDR3 covers 13 residues. Trimming left V 4 bases short and J 0 bases short, with 9 bases between.

About this clone: A junction boundary mismatches the germline segment, possibly from a read error. Other DNA sequences in the same sample also yield this CDR3. The rearrangement links TRBV7-3 to TRBJ1-2; D remains unclear. Germline V gives CDR1 SGHTA, CDR2 FQGTGA. The CDR3 spans 13 residues. The CDR3 protein is CASSLTAGYGYTF. The CDR3 DNA is TGTGCCAGCAGCCTAACGGCAGGCTATGGCTACACCTTC.

The table lists this clone with a count of one. J is TRBJ1-2 and V is TRBV6-4; D call uncertain. The length of the CDR3 is 15 residues. V gave up 7 bases and J gave up 0 bases, with 15 bases separating them. CDR1 and CDR2 from the germline V gene are MRHNA and SNTAGT. The CDR3 loop reads CASTTREGPNYGYTF. CDR3 bases: TGTGCCAGCACCACCCGGGAAGGACCTAACTATGGCTACACCTTC.

The CDR3 nucleotides read TGTGCCTGTACGAGAGGGAGCTTGAACACTGAAGCTTTCTTT. Protein: CACTRGSLNTEAFF. The genes are TRBV30 and TRBJ1-1, with unresolved D. CDR1 is GTSNPN and CDR2 is SVGIG in the germline V gene (reference sequence). V was clipped by 6 bases and J by 0 bases, with 14 bases between them. The CDR3 length is 14 residues.

This rearrangement joins TRBV9 to TRBJ2-1, with a tentative D call TRBD1 (6 bases). V shed 4 bases and J shed 4 bases, with 15 bases lying between them. Germline CDR1 and CDR2: SGDLS and YYNGEE. The CDR3 spans 15 residues. CDR3 sequence reads: CASSTQGDAYNEQFF. In DNA, the CDR3 is TGTGCCAGCAGCACACAGGGTGATGCATACAATGAGCAGTTCTTC.

The V gene is TRBV27, the J gene TRBJ1-3; 10 bases agree with TRBD1. The CDR3 runs 15 residues. The germline gives CDR1 MNHEY, CDR2 SMNVEV (reference sequence). Trimming cost V 3 bases and J 8 bases; bases outside gene matches: 7. The CDR3 region has the DNA TGTGCCAGCAGTTTGTCCCGGGACAGGGGACACACCATATATTTT. The encoded protein is CASSLSRDRGHTIYF.

V is TRBV18 and J is TRBJ1-6; 7 bases match TRBD1. Germline CDR1 and CDR2: KGHSH and LQKENI. V lost 6 bases to trimming and J lost 8 bases; unmatched junction nucleotides: 13. CDR3 size: 16 residues. The CDR3: CASSPTGKEDYSPLHF. The DNA for the CDR3 is TGTGCCAGCTCGCCGACAGGGAAAGAGGACTATTCACCCCTCCACTTT.